These T cell receptor beta chains were read from a single sample in a study of type 1 regulatory T cells. MiXCR, run by TCRdb on the reads, gives a single entry per CDR3 protein. The sample shows about 100,000 distinct CDR3 sequences, 25% to 40% of them seen only once. Sequencing was performed on CD4+ T cells, either the whole sample or a sorted fraction (not recorded which). The origin of the receptors is a human donor in good health. CDR3s include the opening cysteine and the closing phenylalanine or tryptophan. Fields, in order: D gene, V gene, J gene, clone size, CDR3 DNA, CDR3 protein. D genes are given only for firm matches. A clone size is listed for some rows: how often the clone was seen (once, few, many), or a class if it is expanded.

D gene: TRBD2
V gene: TRBV7-9
J gene: TRBJ2-5
clone size: once
CDR3 DNA: TGTGCCAGCAGCCCGGGGGGGCCGAAGGAGACCCAGTACTTC
CDR3 protein: CASSPGGPKETQYF

D gene: TRBD2
V gene: TRBV7-3
J gene: TRBJ2-2
clone size: -
CDR3 DNA: TGTGCCAGCAGCTTGAGGACTAGCGGACGTGACACCGGGGAGCTGTTTTTT
CDR3 protein: CASSLRTSGRDTGELFF

D gene: -
V gene: TRBV27
J gene: TRBJ1-6
clone size: -
CDR3 DNA: TGTGCCAGCAGTCAACGTCTTTCACCCCTCCACTTT
CDR3 protein: CASSQRLSPLHF

D gene: -
V gene: TRBV18
J gene: TRBJ2-2
clone size: once
CDR3 DNA: TGTGCCAGCTCACCACAATCAGGGACGGCCAGGGAGCTGTTTTTT
CDR3 protein: CASSPQSGTARELFF

D gene: TRBD1
V gene: TRBV28
J gene: TRBJ2-2
clone size: few
CDR3 DNA: TGTGCCAGCAGTAAGGGGGCCTTTACCGGGGAGCTGTTTTTT
CDR3 protein: CASSKGAFTGELFF

D gene: -
V gene: TRBV3-1
J gene: TRBJ2-3
clone size: -
CDR3 DNA: TGTGCCAGCAGCCAAAACACGGACAGCACAGATACGCAGTATTTT
CDR3 protein: CASSQNTDSTDTQYF

D gene: TRBD1
V gene: TRBV20-1
J gene: TRBJ2-7
clone size: -
CDR3 DNA: TGCAGTGCTAGACGGGACAGCACCTACGAGCAGTACTTC
CDR3 protein: CSARRDSTYEQYF

D gene: TRBD1
V gene: TRBV3-1
J gene: TRBJ2-3
clone size: -
CDR3 DNA: TGTGCCAGCAGCCGACAGGGGGCTGATACGCAGTATTTT
CDR3 protein: CASSRQGADTQYF

D gene: -
V gene: TRBV29-1
J gene: TRBJ2-5
clone size: few
CDR3 DNA: TGCAGCGTTGAGGAGGAGACCCAGTACTTC
CDR3 protein: CSVEEETQYF

D gene: -
V gene: TRBV20-1
J gene: TRBJ1-4
clone size: few
CDR3 DNA: TGCAGTGCTAGGAACGCACAGAATAATGAAAAACTGTTTTTT
CDR3 protein: CSARNAQNNEKLFF

D gene: TRBD2
V gene: TRBV20-1
J gene: TRBJ2-7
clone size: few
CDR3 DNA: TGCAGTGCTATTATAGCGGGTACCGGGGGCGAGCAGTACTTC
CDR3 protein: CSAIIAGTGGEQYF

D gene: TRBD2
V gene: TRBV7-2
J gene: TRBJ2-5
clone size: few
CDR3 DNA: TGTGCCAGCAGCACGGGGGGGGGATCCCAAGAGACCCAGTACTTC
CDR3 protein: CASSTGGGSQETQYF

D gene: TRBD2
V gene: TRBV20-1
J gene: TRBJ2-3
clone size: medium-sized
CDR3 DNA: TGCAGTGCTAGAGACCGTTCTAGCGGGGGAGCAACAGATACGCAGTATTTT
CDR3 protein: CSARDRSSGGATDTQYF

D gene: -
V gene: TRBV20-1
J gene: TRBJ2-5
clone size: few
CDR3 DNA: TGCAGTGCTCCCTCTCCCATAGCGGCCTCACAAGAGACCCAGTACTTC
CDR3 protein: CSAPSPIAASQETQYF

D gene: -
V gene: TRBV20-1
J gene: TRBJ2-6
clone size: -
CDR3 DNA: TGCAGTGCCATGGGCGGGTCTGGGGCCAACGTCCTGACTTTC
CDR3 protein: CSAMGGSGANVLTF

D gene: -
V gene: TRBV5-5
J gene: TRBJ2-2
clone size: -
CDR3 DNA: TGTGCCAGCAGCTCCCTTGTGATGGCGGTCACCGGGGAGCTGTTTTTT
CDR3 protein: CASSSLVMAVTGELFF

D gene: -
V gene: TRBV9
J gene: TRBJ2-3
clone size: -
CDR3 DNA: TGTGCCAGCAGCGTAGGGGCAGCCACAGATACGCAGTATTTT
CDR3 protein: CASSVGAATDTQYF

D gene: -
V gene: TRBV20-1
J gene: TRBJ1-5
clone size: -
CDR3 DNA: TGCAGTGCTAGAGATCCGACCGCGGGGAGCAATCAGCCCCAGCATTTT
CDR3 protein: CSARDPTAGSNQPQHF

D gene: -
V gene: TRBV11-2
J gene: TRBJ2-5
clone size: once
CDR3 DNA: TGTGCCAGCAGCTTAGGGGGGGTCAGGGAAGAGACCCAGTACTTC
CDR3 protein: CASSLGGVREETQYF

D gene: TRBD1
V gene: TRBV10-1
J gene: TRBJ2-2
clone size: -
CDR3 DNA: TGCGCCAGCAGCGGACAGGGGGCGACCGGGGAGCTGTTTTTT
CDR3 protein: CASSGQGATGELFF

D gene: TRBD1
V gene: TRBV11-2
J gene: TRBJ1-1
clone size: -
CDR3 DNA: TGTGCCAGCAGCTCCTACCGGGACAGGACGAACACTGAAGCTTTCTTT
CDR3 protein: CASSSYRDRTNTEAFF

D gene: TRBD2
V gene: TRBV4-2
J gene: TRBJ2-1
clone size: many
CDR3 DNA: TGTGCCAGCACCCCCGGGGGGAATGAGCAGTTCTTC
CDR3 protein: CASTPGGNEQFF

D gene: -
V gene: TRBV29-1
J gene: TRBJ2-5
clone size: -
CDR3 DNA: TGCGGCTCCCCAGTCGGCAGCGCCGCGGGGGAGACCCAGTACTTC
CDR3 protein: CGSPVGSAAGETQYF

D gene: TRBD2
V gene: TRBV20-1
J gene: TRBJ2-3
clone size: -
CDR3 DNA: TGCAGTGCTGCTAGCGGGGGGACCACAGATACGCAGTATTTT
CDR3 protein: CSAASGGTTDTQYF

D gene: -
V gene: TRBV2
J gene: TRBJ1-2
clone size: few
CDR3 DNA: TGTGCCAGCAGCGAAAAACAGGGTCTCTATGGCTACACCTTC
CDR3 protein: CASSEKQGLYGYTF

D gene: TRBD2
V gene: TRBV7-2
J gene: TRBJ2-3
clone size: -
CDR3 DNA: TGTGCCAGCAGGTTAGCGGGGATCACAGATACGCAGTATTTT
CDR3 protein: CASRLAGITDTQYF

D gene: TRBD1
V gene: TRBV20-1
J gene: TRBJ2-5
clone size: -
CDR3 DNA: TGCAGTGCACCGGACAGGGTGGAAGAGACCCAGTACTTC
CDR3 protein: CSAPDRVEETQYF

D gene: -
V gene: TRBV11-2
J gene: TRBJ1-4
clone size: few
CDR3 DNA: TGTGCCAGCAGCCCTACATTTCCGGGCAATAGAGGGGAAAAACTGTTTTTT
CDR3 protein: CASSPTFPGNRGEKLFF

D gene: -
V gene: TRBV29-1
J gene: TRBJ2-3
clone size: -
CDR3 DNA: TGCAGCGTTGAAACAGTGAGGGAGGATACGCAGTATTTT
CDR3 protein: CSVETVREDTQYF

D gene: -
V gene: TRBV7-2
J gene: TRBJ2-1
clone size: few
CDR3 DNA: TGTGCCAGCAGCTTTGAGAGTCGGAATGAGCAGTTCTTC
CDR3 protein: CASSFESRNEQFF

D gene: -
V gene: TRBV20-1
J gene: TRBJ2-1
clone size: -
CDR3 DNA: TGCAGTGCTAGAGATCTCGGGGAATCGTACGGGCAGTTCTTC
CDR3 protein: CSARDLGESYGQFF

D gene: -
V gene: TRBV5-1
J gene: TRBJ2-1
clone size: -
CDR3 DNA: TGCGCCAGCAGCTTGGTTGCCAGCACCCGGTTGCACAATGAGCAGTTCTTC
CDR3 protein: CASSLVASTRLHNEQFF

D gene: TRBD2
V gene: TRBV6-1
J gene: TRBJ2-4
clone size: few
CDR3 DNA: TGTGCCAGCACTCCCCTCGGGGGGGTCGGCATTCAGTACTTC
CDR3 protein: CASTPLGGVGIQYF

D gene: TRBD1
V gene: TRBV25-1
J gene: TRBJ1-6
clone size: many
CDR3 DNA: TGTGCCAGCAGTGCGACAGGGAATTCACCCCTCCACTTT
CDR3 protein: CASSATGNSPLHF

D gene: TRBD2
V gene: TRBV3-1
J gene: TRBJ2-1
clone size: many
CDR3 DNA: TGTGCCAGCAGCCTGGGACTAGCGGTGGGCAATGAGCAGTTCTTC
CDR3 protein: CASSLGLAVGNEQFF

D gene: TRBD1
V gene: TRBV7-2
J gene: TRBJ2-7
clone size: few
CDR3 DNA: TGTGCCAGCAGCTTGGGACAGGGGTACTCCTACGAGCAGTACTTC
CDR3 protein: CASSLGQGYSYEQYF

D gene: TRBD1
V gene: TRBV18
J gene: TRBJ1-5
clone size: -
CDR3 DNA: TGTGCCAGCTCACCCGGGGACAGGGGGTTGAGCAATCAGCCCCAGCATTTT
CDR3 protein: CASSPGDRGLSNQPQHF

D gene: TRBD2
V gene: TRBV5-1
J gene: TRBJ2-2
clone size: -
CDR3 DNA: TGCGCCAGCAGCGGCCTGACTAGCGGGAGATTAACCGGGGAGCTGTTTTTT
CDR3 protein: CASSGLTSGRLTGELFF

D gene: TRBD1
V gene: TRBV24-1
J gene: TRBJ2-3
clone size: few
CDR3 DNA: TGTGCCACCAGTCTGGGACAGGGTAGCACAGATACGCAGTATTTT
CDR3 protein: CATSLGQGSTDTQYF

D gene: TRBD1
V gene: TRBV4-3
J gene: TRBJ1-1
clone size: few
CDR3 DNA: TGCGCCAGCAGCGCCCTCCCCGGAGCAGGGGGTGAAGCTTTCTTT
CDR3 protein: CASSALPGAGGEAFF

D gene: TRBD2
V gene: TRBV5-4
J gene: TRBJ2-3
clone size: few
CDR3 DNA: TGTGCCAGCAGCAGCGGGGCTCACGGCACAGATACGCAGTATTTT
CDR3 protein: CASSSGAHGTDTQYF

D gene: TRBD1
V gene: TRBV28
J gene: TRBJ1-5
clone size: -
CDR3 DNA: TGTGCCAGCAGTTCAGAGGACAGGGGTGGTCAGCCCCAGCATTTT
CDR3 protein: CASSSEDRGGQPQHF

D gene: -
V gene: TRBV6-1
J gene: TRBJ2-2
clone size: -
CDR3 DNA: TGTGCCAGCAGTGAGAAGACAGCGGTTCCAACCGGGGAGCTGTTTTTT
CDR3 protein: CASSEKTAVPTGELFF

D gene: -
V gene: TRBV6-1
J gene: TRBJ2-3
clone size: few
CDR3 DNA: TGTGCCAGCAGTGAAGCGGATACGCAGTATTTT
CDR3 protein: CASSEADTQYF

D gene: -
V gene: TRBV4-1
J gene: TRBJ1-2
clone size: few
CDR3 DNA: TGCGCCAGCAGTCAAGGCCAGGGATATAACTATGGCTACACCTTC
CDR3 protein: CASSQGQGYNYGYTF

D gene: -
V gene: TRBV7-2
J gene: TRBJ2-1
clone size: -
CDR3 DNA: TGTGCCAGCCTCCCGCCCGTCGGCTCCCTCTCCACAAAGCAGTTCTTC
CDR3 protein: CASLPPVGSLSTKQFF

D gene: TRBD2
V gene: TRBV13
J gene: TRBJ2-7
clone size: -
CDR3 DNA: TGTGCCACCAAACTCGGGGGAGGGAAGTACGAGCAGTACTTC
CDR3 protein: CATKLGGGKYEQYF